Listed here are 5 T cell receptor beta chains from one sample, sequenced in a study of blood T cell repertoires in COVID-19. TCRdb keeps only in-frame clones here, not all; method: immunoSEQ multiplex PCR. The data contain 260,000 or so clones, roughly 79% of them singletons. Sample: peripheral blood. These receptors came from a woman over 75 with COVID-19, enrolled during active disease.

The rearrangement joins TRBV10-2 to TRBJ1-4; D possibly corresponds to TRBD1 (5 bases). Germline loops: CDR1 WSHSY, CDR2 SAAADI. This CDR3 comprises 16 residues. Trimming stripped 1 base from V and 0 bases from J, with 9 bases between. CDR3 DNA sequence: TGCGCCAGCAGTGAGTTAGGGGCCGCAACTAATGAAAAACTGTTTTTT. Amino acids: CASSELGAATNEKLFF.

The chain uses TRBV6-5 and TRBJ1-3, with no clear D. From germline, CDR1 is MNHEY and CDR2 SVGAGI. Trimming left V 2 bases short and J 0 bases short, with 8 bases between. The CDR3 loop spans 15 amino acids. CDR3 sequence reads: CASSYAPSSGNTIYF. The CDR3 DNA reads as TGTGCCAGCAGTTACGCACCTAGCTCTGGAAACACCATATATTTT.

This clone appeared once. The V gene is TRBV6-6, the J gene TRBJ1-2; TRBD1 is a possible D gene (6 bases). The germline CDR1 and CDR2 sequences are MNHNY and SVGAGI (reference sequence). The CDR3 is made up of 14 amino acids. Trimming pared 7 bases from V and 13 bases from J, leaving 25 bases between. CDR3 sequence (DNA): TGTGCCAGCACCATATCTCCTCGGGGGGGCCAAGGCACCTTC. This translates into CASTISPRGGQGTF.

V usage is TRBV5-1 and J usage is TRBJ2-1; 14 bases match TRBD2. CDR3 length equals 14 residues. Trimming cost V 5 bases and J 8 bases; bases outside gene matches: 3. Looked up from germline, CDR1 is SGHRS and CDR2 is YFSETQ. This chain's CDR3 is CASSGGLAGDEQFF. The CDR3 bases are TGCGCCAGCAGTGGGGGACTAGCGGGGGATGAGCAGTTCTTC.

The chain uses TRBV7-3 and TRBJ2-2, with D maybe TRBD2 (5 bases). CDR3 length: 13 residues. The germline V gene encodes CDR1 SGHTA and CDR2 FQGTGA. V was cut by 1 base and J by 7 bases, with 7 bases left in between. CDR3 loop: CASSLKAGGELFF. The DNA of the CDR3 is TGTGCCAGCAGCTTAAAGGCGGGCGGGGAGCTGTTTTTT.